This TCR beta chain was documented in a study of blood T cell repertoires in COVID-19 (dated by TCRdb to the early 2020s). As for the study more broadly: Samples covering the acute and convalescent phases of COVID-19 were provided by collaborators in the United States, Italy and Spain. The dataset comprised deeply sampled blood TCRbeta repertoires from subjects exposed to, actively infected with, or recovered from COVID-19. The repertoires were released in a freely available public database intended as a resource for research on the immune response to SARS-CoV-2. The prospective study material was composed of cDNA or gDNA derived from T cells, B-cell-depleted T cells, or PBMCs. Nearly every sample came with metadata listing a de-identified subject ID, COVID-19 status, age in years and sex. Samples were obtained from the ongoing ImmuneRACE study (first 160 participants) and from about 1,300 subjects provided by 6 global collaborators. HLA class I and class II types, where available, came from metadata supplied by the sample provider rather than from assay-based typing.

Results and caveats for the whole study, not just this receptor: The quantity of clinical and demographic metadata differed by source and by participant and was supplied without curation.

This clone was detected a few times. Its antigen remains unidentified. Per-nucleotide qualities are absent, and no much larger clonotype sits a single base away. Collaborating institutions collected whole blood in K2EDTA tubes following their own protocols. For TCRbeta analysis, collaborators shipped samples in one of three forms: frozen whole blood, isolated PBMCs, or DNA extracted from either of those sample types. TCRbeta CDR3 regions were amplified from genomic DNA using the immunoSEQ Assay, a bias-controlled multiplex PCR. From the authors' description of their analysis: Nucleated cell counts per sample were estimated from amplification of reference gene primers within the assay. Sequence reads were collapsed and filtered to measure the absolute abundance of every unique TCRbeta CDR3 rearrangement. Productive Simpson clonality was computed per sample as the square root of Simpson's diversity index over productive rearrangements. Here the immuneACCESS table is served through TCRdb, limited to in-frame sequences with V and J called. Missing clones are a known gap in these copies; in checked studies unresolved V genes cover under half, and the rest lacks a known reason. V and J calls and clone size are given by that table; D and trimming were obtained from the DNA. Within this sample are 100,000 to 150,000 clones, with roughly 79% of them counted one time only. Around 25% of the sample is held by the ten biggest clonotypes.

CDR1 and CDR2 (SEHNR, FQNEAQ) derive from the germline V gene (reference sequence). Germline trimming amounts to 5 bases on V and 7 bases on J, with 3 as the count of junction bases outside the gene matches. The CDR3 runs 13 amino acids, cysteine and phenylalanine included. Only CDR3 DNA is held: 39 bases, read in frame from base 1. This TCR came from a human donor in a cohort sampled during active COVID-19. This chain is built from TRBV7-9 and TRBJ2-1; TRBD1 lines up with 9 middle nucleotides. The material sequenced was peripheral blood. CDR3 reads: CASSPGTGNEQFF. In nucleotides, the sequence is TGTGCCAGCAGCCCCGGGACAGGGAATGAGCAGTTCTTC.